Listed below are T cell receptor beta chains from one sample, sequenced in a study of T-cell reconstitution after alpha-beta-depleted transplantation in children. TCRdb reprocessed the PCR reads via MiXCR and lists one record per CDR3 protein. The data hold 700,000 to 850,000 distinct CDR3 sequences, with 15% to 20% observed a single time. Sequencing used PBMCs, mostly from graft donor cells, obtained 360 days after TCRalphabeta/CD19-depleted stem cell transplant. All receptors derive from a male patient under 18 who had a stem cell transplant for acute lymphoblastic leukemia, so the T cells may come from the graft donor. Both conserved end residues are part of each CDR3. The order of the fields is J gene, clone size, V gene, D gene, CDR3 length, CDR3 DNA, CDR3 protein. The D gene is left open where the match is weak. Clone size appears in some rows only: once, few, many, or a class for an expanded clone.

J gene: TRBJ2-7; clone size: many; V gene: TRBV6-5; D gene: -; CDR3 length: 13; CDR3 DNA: TGTGCCAGCATGCTGTGGGACGGCTACGAGCAGTACTTC; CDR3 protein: CASMLWDGYEQYF
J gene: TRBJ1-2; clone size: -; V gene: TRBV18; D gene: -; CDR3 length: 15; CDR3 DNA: TGTGCCAGCTCACCACCCGGCGAGGGTAACTATGGCTACACCTTC; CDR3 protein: CASSPPGEGNYGYTF
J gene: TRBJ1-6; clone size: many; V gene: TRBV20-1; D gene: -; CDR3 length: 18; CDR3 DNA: TGCAGTGCACAGGCAGGGGCGACTTGGGGCTCCTATAATTCACCCCTCCACTTT; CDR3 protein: CSAQAGATWGSYNSPLHF
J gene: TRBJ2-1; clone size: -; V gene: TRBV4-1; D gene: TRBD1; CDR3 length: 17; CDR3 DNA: TGCGCCAGCAGCCAACAAAAGGACAGGGATTCCTACAATGAGCAGTTCTTC; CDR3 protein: CASSQQKDRDSYNEQFF
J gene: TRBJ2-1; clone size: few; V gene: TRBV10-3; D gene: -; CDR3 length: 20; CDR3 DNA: TGTGCCATCAGACCCGACAGGGGGCTCCTGGGACTAGCTCGGGTAGATGAGCAGTTCTTC; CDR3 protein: CAIRPDRGLLGLARVDEQFF
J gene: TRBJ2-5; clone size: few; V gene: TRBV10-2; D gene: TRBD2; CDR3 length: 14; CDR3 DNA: TGCGCCAGCAGTGAGGCTAGCGGGAGACAGACCCAGTACTTC; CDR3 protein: CASSEASGRQTQYF
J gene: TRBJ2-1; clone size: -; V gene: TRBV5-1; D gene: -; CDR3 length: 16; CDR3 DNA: TGCGCCAGCAGCTTGGGTCCCGGGACCTATTCGAATGAGCAGTTCTTC; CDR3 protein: CASSLGPGTYSNEQFF
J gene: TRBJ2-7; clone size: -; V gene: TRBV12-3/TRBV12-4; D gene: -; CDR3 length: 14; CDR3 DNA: TGTGCCAGCAGTTTTGGGATCAACCACTACGAGCAGTACTTC; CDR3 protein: CASSFGINHYEQYF
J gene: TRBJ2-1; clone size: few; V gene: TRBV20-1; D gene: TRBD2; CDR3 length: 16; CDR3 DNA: TGCAGTGCTGGACTAGCGGGAGCCCACATTTACAATGAGCAGTTCTTC; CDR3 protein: CSAGLAGAHIYNEQFF
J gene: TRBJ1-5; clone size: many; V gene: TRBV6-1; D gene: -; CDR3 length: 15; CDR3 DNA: TGCGCCAGCAGCCCCTTGGGGGGGAGCAATCAGCCCCAGCATTTT; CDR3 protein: CASSPLGGSNQPQHF
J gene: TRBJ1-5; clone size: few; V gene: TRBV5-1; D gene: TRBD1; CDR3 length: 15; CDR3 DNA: TGCGCCAGCAGCCCGGGACAGGGGGTCGGTCAGCCCCAGCATTTT; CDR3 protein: CASSPGQGVGQPQHF
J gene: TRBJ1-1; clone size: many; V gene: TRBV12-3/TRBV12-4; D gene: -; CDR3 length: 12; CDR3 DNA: TGTGCCAGCAGCCCCGCGGGCACTGAAGCTTTCTTT; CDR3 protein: CASSPAGTEAFF
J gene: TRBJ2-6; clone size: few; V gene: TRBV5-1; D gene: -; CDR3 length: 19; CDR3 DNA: TGCGCCAGCAGCTTAAGAGGAGAATTGAGGCGCTCTGGGGCCAACGTCCTGACTTTC; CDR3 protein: CASSLRGELRRSGANVLTF
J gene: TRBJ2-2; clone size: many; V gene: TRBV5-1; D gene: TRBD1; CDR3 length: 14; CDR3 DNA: TGCGCCAGCAGCTTTGACAGGGACACCGGGGAGCTGTTTTTT; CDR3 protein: CASSFDRDTGELFF
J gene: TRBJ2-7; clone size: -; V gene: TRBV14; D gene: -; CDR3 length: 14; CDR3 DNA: TGTGCCAGCAGCCCCCAGACAGTTTCCTACGAGCAGTACTTC; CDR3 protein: CASSPQTVSYEQYF
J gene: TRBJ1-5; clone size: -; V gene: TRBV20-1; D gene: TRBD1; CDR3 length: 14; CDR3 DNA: TGCAGTGCCGGAAACGACAGGGGCAGCAAAAGAAGGCATTTT; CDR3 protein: CSAGNDRGSKRRHF
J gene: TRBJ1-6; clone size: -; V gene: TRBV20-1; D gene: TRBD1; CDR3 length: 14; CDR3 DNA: TGCAGTGCTAGACCCGGACAGGGGGCTGAGCCCCTCCACTTT; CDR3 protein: CSARPGQGAEPLHF
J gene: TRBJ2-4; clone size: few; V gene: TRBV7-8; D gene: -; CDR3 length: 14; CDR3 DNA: TGTGCCAGCAGCCCCATCCCGGGAGAAGGCATTCAGTACTTC; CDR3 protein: CASSPIPGEGIQYF
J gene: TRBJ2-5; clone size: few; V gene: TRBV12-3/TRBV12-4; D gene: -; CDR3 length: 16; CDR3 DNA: TGTGCCAGCAGTTTAGTAACGGGGTTCAAGGGTGAGACCCAGTACTTC; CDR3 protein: CASSLVTGFKGETQYF
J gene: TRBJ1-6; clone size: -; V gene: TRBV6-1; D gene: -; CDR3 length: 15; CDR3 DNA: TGTGCCAGCATCTCACAAACAGGGACGGGATCACCCCTCCACTTT; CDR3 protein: CASISQTGTGSPLHF